This T cell receptor (beta chain) derives from a study of vaccination effects on CD4 cells after COVID-19 (dated by TCRdb to between 2022 and 2023). In the study overall: Participants received two doses of either the BNT162b2 or the mRNA-1273 mRNA SARS-CoV-2 vaccine. The full study included around nine COVID-19 convalescent patients and a handful of SARS-CoV-2-naive healthy vaccine recipients. Cultures from other donors in the study were sequenced with the Oncomine TCR Beta short-read assay on an Illumina iSeq 100. SARS-CoV-2 spike-specific CD4+ TCR repertoires from before and after mRNA vaccination were compared in COVID-19 convalescent patients and in infection-naive vaccine recipients.

Points on this clone: There is no known antigen for this receptor. The record has no base qualities; no much larger clone is one base away.

In the ViraFEST assay, PBMC were stimulated with viral peptide pools, and TCR sequencing was then used to find antigen-specific CD4+ T cell clonotypes based on their expansion. After about 9 days of culture, CD4+ T cells were isolated with the EasySep CD4+ T cell isolation kit. Negative nucleocapsid antibody results before and after vaccination confirmed that the healthy vaccine recipients had no prior SARS-CoV-2 infection. A few million PBMC per well were cultured with 10 ug/ml peptides in IMDM containing 5% human AB serum, roughly 10 IU/ml IL-2 and gentamicin. Half of the culture medium was replaced with fresh IL-2-containing medium on days 3 and 7. Unless noted otherwise, every peptide stimulation condition was grown in triplicate wells. Using Ficoll-Paque Plus gradient centrifugation, PBMC were separated from whole blood and then either used fresh or cryopreserved at -140C. The spike proteins of SARS-CoV-2 and of the common cold coronaviruses HCoV-NL63, HCoV-OC43 and HCoV-229E were spanned by overlapping peptide pools. The QIAamp micro DNA kit was used to extract genomic DNA from the cultured CD4+ T cells.

Spanning cysteine to phenylalanine, the CDR3 consists of 13 amino acids. The kept DNA is CDR3 alone, 39 bases in frame from the first base. CDR1 and CDR2 are read off the germline V gene as SNHLY and FYNNEI. V ends up 4 bases short and J 9 bases short, with an unmatched junction base count of 3. Libraries were built with the immunoSEQ multiplex PCR assay. DNA from the CD4+ T cells that had been cultured and isolated underwent TCR beta CDR3 sequencing. In the paper's pipeline: Non-productive TCR sequences were removed and reads were trimmed to the CDR3 region, keeping CDR3s of at least 7 amino acids. Antigen-specific clonotypes were identified using the MANAFEST web app by comparison of expansion in peptide wells against reference cultures. For clones to be considered positive, expansion at FDR<0.05 versus reference and all other wells, an odds ratio above 5, and a frequency above 0.1% in two replicate wells were required. A clonotype was called cross-reactive if it was significantly expanded both in SARS-CoV-2 spike wells and in at least one common cold coronavirus spike condition. CDR3 similarity was assessed by Levenshtein distance with the stringdist R package, and unrooted trees were built with ape in R 3.6.1. As stored in TCRdb, this immuneACCESS dataset retains in-frame rearrangements with V and J assigned. A fraction of the clones does not appear; measured against another copy, unresolved V genes explain less than half of the discrepancy, and the remainder lacks a known reason. V and J calls and clone size come straight from that table; D and trimming were deduced from the DNA. This sample gives around 68,000 clones in total; 80% of them show up just once. The top ten clonotypes cover 12% of the sample.

Summary of the overall study and its limitations: Marked clonal contraction was observed in both infection-induced and vaccine-induced clones at late post-vaccination timepoints, consistent with waning T cell responses. Only a small number of convalescent patients were included, and no early post-infection timepoints were available, which limited the study. In healthy vaccine recipients, vaccine-induced clones were almost all SARS-CoV-2 mono-reactive, with only 1 of 255 cross-reactive with common cold coronaviruses.

The rearranged chain carries TRBV2 and TRBJ1-6; 7 middle bases align to TRBD1. The TCR comes from a human donor who received a COVID-19 vaccine. Sequencing was performed on CD4+ T cells from PBMCs cultured with SARS-CoV-2 spike peptides, taken before COVID-19 vaccination. This specimen's cell subset or site label, per the study, means: SARS-CoV-2 spike overlapping peptide pool stimulation. The CDR3 region reads CASSVTGASPLHF. The sequenced DNA is TGTGCCAGCAGTGTAACAGGGGCTTCACCCCTCCACTTT.